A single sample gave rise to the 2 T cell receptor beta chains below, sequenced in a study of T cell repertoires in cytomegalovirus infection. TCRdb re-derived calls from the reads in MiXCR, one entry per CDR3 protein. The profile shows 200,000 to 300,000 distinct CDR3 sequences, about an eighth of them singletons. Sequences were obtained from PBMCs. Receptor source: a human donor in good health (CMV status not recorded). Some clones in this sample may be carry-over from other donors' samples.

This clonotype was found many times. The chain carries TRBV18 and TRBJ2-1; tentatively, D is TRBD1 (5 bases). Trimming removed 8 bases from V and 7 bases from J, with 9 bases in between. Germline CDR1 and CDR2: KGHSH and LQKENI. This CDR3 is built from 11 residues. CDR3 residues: CASSPGNEQFF. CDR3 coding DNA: TGTGCCAGCAGCCCAGGGAATGAGCAGTTCTTC.

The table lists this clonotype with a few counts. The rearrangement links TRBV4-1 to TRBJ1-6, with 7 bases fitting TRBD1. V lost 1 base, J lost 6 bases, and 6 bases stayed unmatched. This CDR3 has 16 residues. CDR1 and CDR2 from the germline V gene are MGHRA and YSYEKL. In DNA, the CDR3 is TGCGCCAGCAGCCAAGTTTGGACAGGCGGTAATTCACCCCTCCACTTT. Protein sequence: CASSQVWTGGNSPLHF.